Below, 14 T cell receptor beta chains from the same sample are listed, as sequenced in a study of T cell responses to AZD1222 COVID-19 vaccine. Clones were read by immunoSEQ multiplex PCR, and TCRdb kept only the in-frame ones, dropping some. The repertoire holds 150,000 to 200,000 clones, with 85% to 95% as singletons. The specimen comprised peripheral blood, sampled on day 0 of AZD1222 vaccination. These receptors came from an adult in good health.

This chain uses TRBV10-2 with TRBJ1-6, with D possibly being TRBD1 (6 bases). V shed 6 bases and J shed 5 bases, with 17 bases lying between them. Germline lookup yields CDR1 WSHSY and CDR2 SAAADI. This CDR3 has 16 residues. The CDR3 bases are TGCGCCAGCAGGGGTCGGGGGGGCCCCAATAATTCACCCCTCCACTTT. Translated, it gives CASRGRGGPNNSPLHF.

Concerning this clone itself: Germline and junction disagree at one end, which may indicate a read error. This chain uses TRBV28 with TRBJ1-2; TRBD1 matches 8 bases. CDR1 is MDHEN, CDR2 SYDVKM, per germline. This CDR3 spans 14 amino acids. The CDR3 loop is CASSLMQGALGPSF. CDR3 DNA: TGTGCCAGCAGTTTGATGCAGGGGGCCCTAGGTCCCTCCTTC.

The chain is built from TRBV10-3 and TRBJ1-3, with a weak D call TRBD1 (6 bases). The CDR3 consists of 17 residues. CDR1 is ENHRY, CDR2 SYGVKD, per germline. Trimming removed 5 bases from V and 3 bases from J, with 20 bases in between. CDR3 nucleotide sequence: TGTGCCATCAGTCTCGAACCTGCAGGGGATGTTGGAAACACCATATATTTT. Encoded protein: CAISLEPAGDVGNTIYF.

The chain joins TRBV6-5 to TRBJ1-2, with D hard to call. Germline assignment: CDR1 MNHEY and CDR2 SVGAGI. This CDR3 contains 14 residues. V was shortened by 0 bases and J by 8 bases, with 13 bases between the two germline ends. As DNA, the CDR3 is TGTGCCAGCAGTTACTCCGGGCAGGCCAGGGGCTACACCTTC. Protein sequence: CASSYSGQARGYTF.

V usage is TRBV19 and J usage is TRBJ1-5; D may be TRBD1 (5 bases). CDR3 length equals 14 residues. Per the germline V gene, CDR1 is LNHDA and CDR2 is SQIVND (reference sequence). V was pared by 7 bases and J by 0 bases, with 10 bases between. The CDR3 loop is CASKTVYSNQPQHF. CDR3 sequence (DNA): TGTGCCAGTAAGACAGTTTATAGCAATCAGCCCCAGCATTTT. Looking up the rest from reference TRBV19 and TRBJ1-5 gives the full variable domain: DGGITQSPKYLFRKEGQNVTLSCEQNLNHDAMYWYRQDPGQGLRLIYYSQIVNDFQKGDIAEGYSVSREKKESFPLTVTSAQKNPTAFYLCASKTVYSNQPQHFGDGTRLSIL.

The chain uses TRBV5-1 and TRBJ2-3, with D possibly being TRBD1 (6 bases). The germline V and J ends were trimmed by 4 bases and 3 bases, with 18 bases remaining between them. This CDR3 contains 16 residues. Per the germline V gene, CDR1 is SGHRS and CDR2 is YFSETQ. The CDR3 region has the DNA TGCGCCAGCAGCCCCTGGTCCCTCCAGGGGACAGATACGCAGTATTTT. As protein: CASSPWSLQGTDTQYF.

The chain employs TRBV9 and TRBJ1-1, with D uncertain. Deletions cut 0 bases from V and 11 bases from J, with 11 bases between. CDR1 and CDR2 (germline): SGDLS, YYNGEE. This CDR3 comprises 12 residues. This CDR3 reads CASSVGNGVAFF. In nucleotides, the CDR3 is TGTGCCAGCAGCGTAGGGAACGGGGTCGCTTTCTTT.

CDR3 nucleotides: TGTGCCAGCAGCCTCACCGTACAGTATGGCTACACCTTC. This sequence encodes CASSLTVQYGYTF. The rearrangement uses TRBV5-6 and TRBJ1-2; D uncertain. The V end lost 4 bases, the J end lost 5 bases, and 12 bases lay between the germline ends. The CDR3 totals 13 residues. CDR1 and CDR2 from the germline V gene are SGHDT and YYEEEE.

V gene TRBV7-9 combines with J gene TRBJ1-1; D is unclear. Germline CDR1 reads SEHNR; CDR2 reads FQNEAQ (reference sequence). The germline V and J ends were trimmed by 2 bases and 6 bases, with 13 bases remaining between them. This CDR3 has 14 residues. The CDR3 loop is CASSLLGSSSEAFF. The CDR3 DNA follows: TGTGCCAGCAGCTTATTGGGCTCTTCCTCTGAAGCTTTCTTT.

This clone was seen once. DNA for the CDR3: TGTGCCAGCAGTGGCCGCCTCGGACCCGGAGGCTCTGGGGCCAACGTCCTGACTTTC. It translates to CASSGRLGPGGSGANVLTF. The chain uses TRBV6-1 and TRBJ2-6; D perhaps matches TRBD2 (5 bases). V dropped 4 bases and J dropped 0 bases, with 19 bases sitting between them. The CDR3 runs to 19 residues. Per the germline V gene, CDR1 is MNHNS and CDR2 is SASEGT.

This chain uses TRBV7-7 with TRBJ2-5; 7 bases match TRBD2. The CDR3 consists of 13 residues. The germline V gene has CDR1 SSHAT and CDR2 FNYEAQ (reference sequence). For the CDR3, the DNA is TGTGCTATTGGGGAGGGGTACCAAGAGACCCAGTACTTC. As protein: CAIGEGYQETQYF.

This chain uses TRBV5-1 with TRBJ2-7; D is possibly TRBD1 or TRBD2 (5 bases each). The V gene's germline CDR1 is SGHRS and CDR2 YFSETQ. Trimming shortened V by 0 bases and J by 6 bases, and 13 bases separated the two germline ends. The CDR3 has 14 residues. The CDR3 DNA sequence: TGCGCCAGCAGCTTGGGACAGCCACGGGGCGAGCAGTACGTC. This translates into CASSLGQPRGEQYV.

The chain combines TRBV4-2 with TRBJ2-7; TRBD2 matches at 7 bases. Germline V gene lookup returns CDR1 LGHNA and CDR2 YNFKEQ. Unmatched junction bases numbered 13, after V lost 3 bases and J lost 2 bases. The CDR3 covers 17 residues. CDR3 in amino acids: CASSHASGAGTTYEQYF. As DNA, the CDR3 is TGTGCCAGCAGCCATGCAAGCGGGGCGGGGACTACCTACGAGCAGTACTTC.

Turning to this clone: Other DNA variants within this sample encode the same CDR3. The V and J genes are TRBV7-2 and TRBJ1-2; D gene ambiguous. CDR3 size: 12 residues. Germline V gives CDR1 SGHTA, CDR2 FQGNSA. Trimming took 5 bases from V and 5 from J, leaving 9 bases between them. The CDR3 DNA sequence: TGTGCCAGCAGCCGCCAAGGATATGGCTACACCTTC. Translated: CASSRQGYGYTF.